This T cell receptor (beta chain) was identified during a study of blood T cell repertoires in COVID-19. Across the study: The analysed material was cDNA or gDNA that came from T cells, B-cell-depleted T cells, or PBMCs.

The CDR3 is 13 residues long. V dropped 6 bases and J dropped 7; count of bases not matched to a gene: 6. Germline CDR1 is MNHEY and CDR2 is SMNVEV (reference sequence). Only in-frame clones appear in the TCRdb table, and some are missing; sequencing was by immunoSEQ multiplex PCR. The sample lists fewer than 350,000 clones, under 95% occurring once. Input material: PBMCs or T cells enriched from blood (not recorded which). This clonotype was obtained from a woman aged 40 to 50 with acute COVID-19. This sequence joins TRBV27 and TRBJ2-1; 7 bases fit TRBD1. The CDR3 DNA reads TGTGCCAGCAGGCGGACAGGATCAAATGAGCAGTTCTTC. This sequence encodes CASRRTGSNEQFF.